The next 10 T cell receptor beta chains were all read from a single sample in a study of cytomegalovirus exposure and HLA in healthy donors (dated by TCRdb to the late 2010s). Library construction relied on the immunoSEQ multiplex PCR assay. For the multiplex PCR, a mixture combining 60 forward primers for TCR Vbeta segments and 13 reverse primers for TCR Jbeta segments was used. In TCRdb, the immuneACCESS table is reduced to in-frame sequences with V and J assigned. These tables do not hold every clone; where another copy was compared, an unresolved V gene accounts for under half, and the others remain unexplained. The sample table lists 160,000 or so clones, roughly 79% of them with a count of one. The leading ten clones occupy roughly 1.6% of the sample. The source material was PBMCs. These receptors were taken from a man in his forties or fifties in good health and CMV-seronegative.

CDR3 bases: TGTGCCAGCAGCTTAGCGCGCTTGGGGGGGGAACAAGAGACCCAGTACTTC. Protein sequence: CASSLARLGGEQETQYF. The V gene is TRBV7-2, the J gene TRBJ2-5; 7 bases line up with TRBD2. Germline CDR1 and CDR2: SGHTA and FQGNSA. The CDR3 consists of 17 residues. V shed 0 bases and J 2 bases; nucleotides not matched to a gene: 9.

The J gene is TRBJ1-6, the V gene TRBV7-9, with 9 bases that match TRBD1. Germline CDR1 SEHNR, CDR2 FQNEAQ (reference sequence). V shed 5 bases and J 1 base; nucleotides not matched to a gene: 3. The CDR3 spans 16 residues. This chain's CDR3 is CASSPQGASYNSPLHF. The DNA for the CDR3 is TGTGCCAGCAGCCCACAGGGGGCGTCCTATAATTCACCCCTCCACTTT.

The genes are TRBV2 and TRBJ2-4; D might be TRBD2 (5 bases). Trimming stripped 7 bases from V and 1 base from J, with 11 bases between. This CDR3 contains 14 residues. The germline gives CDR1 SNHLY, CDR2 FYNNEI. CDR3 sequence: CASNLGGAKNIQYF. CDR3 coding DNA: TGTGCCAGCAACTTGGGCGGGGCCAAAAACATTCAGTACTTC. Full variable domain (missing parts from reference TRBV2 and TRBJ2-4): EPEVTQTPSHQVTQMGQEVILRCVPISNHLYFYWYRQILGQKVEFLVSFYNNEISEKSEIFDDQFSVERPDGSNFTLKIRSTKLEDSAMYFCASNLGGAKNIQYFGAGTRLSVL.

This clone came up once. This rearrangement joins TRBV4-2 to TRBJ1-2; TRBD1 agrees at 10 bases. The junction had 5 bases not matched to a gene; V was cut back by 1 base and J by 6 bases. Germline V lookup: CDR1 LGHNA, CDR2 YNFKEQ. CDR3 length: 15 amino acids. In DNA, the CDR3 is TGTGCCAGCAGCCAAGCTGGACAGGGGGGAAATGGCTACACCTTC. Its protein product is CASSQAGQGGNGYTF.

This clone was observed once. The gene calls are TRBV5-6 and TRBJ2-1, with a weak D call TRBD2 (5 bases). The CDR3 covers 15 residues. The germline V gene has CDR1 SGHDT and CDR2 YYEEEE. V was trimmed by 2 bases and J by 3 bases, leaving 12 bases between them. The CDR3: CASSFRVRGYNEQFF. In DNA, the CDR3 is TGTGCCAGCAGCTTCCGGGTCCGGGGCTACAATGAGCAGTTCTTC.

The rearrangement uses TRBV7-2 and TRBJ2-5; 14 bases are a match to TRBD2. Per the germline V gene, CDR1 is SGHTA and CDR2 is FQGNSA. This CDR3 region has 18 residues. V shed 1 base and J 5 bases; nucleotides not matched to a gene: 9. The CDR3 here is CASSLGPPGLAGVETQYF. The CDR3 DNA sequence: TGTGCCAGCAGCTTAGGACCCCCGGGACTAGCGGGAGTGGAGACCCAGTACTTC. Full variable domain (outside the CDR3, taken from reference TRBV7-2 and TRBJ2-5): GAGVSQSPSNKVTEKGKDVELRCDPISGHTALYWYRQSLGQGLEFLIYFQGNSAPDKSGLPSDRFSAERTGGSVSTLTIQRTQQEDSAVYLCASSLGPPGLAGVETQYFGPGTRLLVL.

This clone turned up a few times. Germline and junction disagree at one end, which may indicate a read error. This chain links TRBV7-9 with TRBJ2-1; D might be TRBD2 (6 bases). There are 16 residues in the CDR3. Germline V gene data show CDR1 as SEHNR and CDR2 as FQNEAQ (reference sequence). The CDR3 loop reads CSSSLAVYGSYNEQFF. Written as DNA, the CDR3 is TGTTCCAGCAGCTTAGCGGTCTACGGGTCCTACAATGAGCAGTTCTTC.

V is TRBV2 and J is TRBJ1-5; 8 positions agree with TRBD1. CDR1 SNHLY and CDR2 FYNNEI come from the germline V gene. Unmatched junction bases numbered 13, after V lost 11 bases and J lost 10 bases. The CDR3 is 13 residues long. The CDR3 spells CAGDTTGERPQHF. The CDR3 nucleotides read TGTGCCGGGGATACGACAGGGGAACGTCCCCAGCATTTT.

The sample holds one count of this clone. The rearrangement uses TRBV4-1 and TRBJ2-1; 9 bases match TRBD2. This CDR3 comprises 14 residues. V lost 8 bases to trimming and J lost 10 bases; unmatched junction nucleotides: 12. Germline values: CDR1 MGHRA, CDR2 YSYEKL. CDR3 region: CASQEAGGRREQFF. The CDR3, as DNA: TGCGCCAGCCAAGAGGCGGGAGGGCGGAGGGAGCAGTTCTTC.

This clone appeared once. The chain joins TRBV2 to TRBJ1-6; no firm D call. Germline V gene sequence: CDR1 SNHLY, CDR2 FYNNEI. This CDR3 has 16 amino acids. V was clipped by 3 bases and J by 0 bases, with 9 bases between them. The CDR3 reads CASSDRLSSYNSPLHF. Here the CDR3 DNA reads TGTGCCAGCAGTGATAGACTTAGCTCCTATAATTCACCCCTCCACTTT.